The 20 T cell receptor beta chains below come from one sample, sequenced in a study of cytomegalovirus exposure and HLA in healthy donors. With 60 Vbeta and 13 Jbeta primers, the PCR was carried out. The repertoire was sequenced with immunoSEQ multiplex PCR; TCRdb's copy has only in-frame clones and lacks some. The top ten clones hold approximately 2% of a sample with about 140,000 clones, over 60% of them seen once. The sequencing sample was made of PBMCs. These receptors all come from a middle-aged man in good health and CMV-seronegative.

This clone has a single count. V is TRBV29-1 and J is TRBJ1-1, with a tentative D call TRBD1 (6 bases). Trimming took 4 bases from V and 0 from J, leaving 9 bases between them. Germline V lookup: CDR1 SQVTM, CDR2 ANQGSEA. CDR3 length equals 13 residues. DNA for the CDR3: TGCAGCGTTGTAGGACAGTTGAACACTGAAGCTTTCTTT. Translation gives CSVVGQLNTEAFF.

The V gene is TRBV28, the J gene TRBJ2-7; D is unresolved. V was cut by 2 bases and J by 5 bases, with 10 bases left in between. CDR3 length: 13 residues. The germline V gene has CDR1 MDHEN and CDR2 SYDVKM. The CDR3 DNA sequence: TGTGCCAGCAGTTTAGGGCGTGGGCACGAGCAGTACTTC. Protein sequence: CASSLGRGHEQYF.

This rearrangement joins TRBV5-5 to TRBJ2-7; 7 nucleotides match TRBD1. After removal of 4 bases from V and 3 bases from J, the junction contained 10 bases not matched to a gene. This CDR3 is built from 15 residues. Germline CDR1 reads SGHKS; CDR2 reads YYEKEE (reference sequence). CDR3: CASSLEDRPNYEQYF. CDR3 bases: TGTGCCAGCAGCCTGGAGGACAGGCCAAACTACGAGCAGTACTTC.

V and J are TRBV11-2 and TRBJ1-6; D unclear. This CDR3 comprises 14 residues. Trimming pared 5 bases from V and 10 bases from J, leaving 15 bases between. Germline V gene sequence: CDR1 SGHAT, CDR2 FQNNGV. The CDR3 spells CASSRGGLRSPLHF. CDR3 sequence (DNA): TGTGCCAGCAGCCGGGGAGGGTTGCGGTCACCCCTCCACTTT.

DNA of the CDR3: TGTGCCAGCAGCGTTCAGGGCATAGACGACACTGAAGCTTTCTTT. Translation: CASSVQGIDDTEAFF. V usage is TRBV9 and J usage is TRBJ1-1; D perhaps matches TRBD1 (5 bases). The CDR3 sequence is 15 residues long. CDR1 and CDR2 from the germline V gene are SGDLS and YYNGEE. Trimming removed 2 bases from V and 3 bases from J, with 14 bases in between.

This clone appeared a single time. J is TRBJ2-1 and V is TRBV9; the D gene is possibly TRBD1 (5 bases). Germline CDR1 SGDLS, CDR2 YYNGEE. The CDR3 has 15 residues. The germline V and J ends were trimmed by 0 bases and 0 bases, with 7 bases remaining between them. The CDR3 nucleotides read TGTGCCAGCAGCGTAGCAGGGCTCTCCTACAATGAGCAGTTCTTC. Its protein is CASSVAGLSYNEQFF. The complete variable domain, with remaining parts taken from reference TRBV9 and TRBJ2-1, reads DSGVTQTPKHLITATGQRVTLRCSPRSGDLSVYWYQQSLDQGLQFLIQYYNGEERAKGNILERFSAQQFPDLHSELNLSSLELGDSALYFCASSVAGLSYNEQFFGPGTRLTVL.

This clone was seen more than once but under ten times. The V call is TRBV4-1, the J call TRBJ2-7; TRBD1 might be the D (6 bases). The germline V gene encodes CDR1 MGHRA and CDR2 YSYEKL. Trimming pared 1 base from V and 0 bases from J, leaving 13 bases between. This CDR3 region has 16 residues. In DNA, the CDR3 is TGCGCCAGCAGCCAAGGACAGGTAGGGAGCTCCTACGAGCAGTACTTC. Protein sequence: CASSQGQVGSSYEQYF.

This clone came up a few times. The CDR3 nucleotides are TGTGCCAGGACTAGCGGATCCTACGAGCAGTACTTC. Residues: CARTSGSYEQYF. The rearrangement uses TRBV19 and TRBJ2-7; 9 nucleotides align to TRBD2. V lost 9 bases to trimming and J lost 1 base; unmatched junction nucleotides: 1. The CDR3 runs to 12 residues. Germline V lookup: CDR1 LNHDA, CDR2 SQIVND (reference sequence).

In its sample, this clone was seen a few times. The rearrangement links TRBV6-1 to TRBJ2-2; the D is unclear. Germline CDR1 reads MNHNS; CDR2 reads SASEGT. The CDR3 length is 12 residues. Deletions cut 6 bases from V and 5 bases from J, with 7 bases between. The CDR3 DNA sequence: TGTGCCAGCAGACAAAAAACCGGGGAGCTGTTTTTT. It encodes CASRQKTGELFF.

The rearrangement links TRBV7-9 to TRBJ2-2; 12 bases are shared with TRBD2. The V and J ends lost 6 bases and 5 bases, in that order; junction bases with no gene match: 7. Germline loops: CDR1 SEHNR, CDR2 FQNEAQ (reference sequence). The CDR3 is made up of 16 amino acids. For the CDR3, the DNA is TGTGCCAGCAGGTCTAGCGGGAGGGCTTGGACCGGGGAGCTGTTTTTT. Its protein product is CASRSSGRAWTGELFF.

The rearrangement uses TRBV4-1 and TRBJ2-3; D is undetermined. This CDR3 is 17 amino acids long. CDR1 is MGHRA, CDR2 YSYEKL, per germline. V was trimmed by 1 base and J by 0 bases, leaving 14 bases between them. The CDR3 DNA is TGCGCCAGCAGCCAAGGGTCGTGGCGGCAAAGCACAGATACGCAGTATTTT. Amino acids: CASSQGSWRQSTDTQYF.

This clone was observed a handful of times. Here the CDR3 DNA reads TGTGCCAGTACAGACTTGAACACTGAAGCTTTCTTT. This codes for CASTDLNTEAFF. The chain has TRBV19 and TRBJ1-1; D not resolved. Germline V gene sequence: CDR1 LNHDA, CDR2 SQIVND (reference sequence). The CDR3 consists of 12 residues. V lost 7 bases and J lost 0, with 6 bases in between.

The gene calls are TRBV28 and TRBJ1-1; TRBD1 agrees at 7 bases. After removal of 7 bases from V and 1 base from J, the junction contained 6 bases not matched to a gene. The germline V gene has CDR1 MDHEN and CDR2 SYDVKM. The CDR3 consists of 14 residues. CDR3 protein: CASKKTGPNTEAFF. The CDR3 DNA sequence: TGTGCCAGCAAAAAGACAGGGCCGAACACTGAAGCTTTCTTT. Using reference TRBV28 and TRBJ1-1 for the parts outside the CDR3, the full variable domain is DVKVTQSSRYLVKRTGEKVFLECVQDMDHENMFWYRQDPGLGLRLIYFSYDVKMKEKGDIPEGYSVSREKKERFSLILESASTNQTSMYLCASKKTGPNTEAFFGQGTRLTVV.

The rearrangement links TRBV10-2 to TRBJ2-1; 9 bases align to TRBD2. This CDR3 contains 14 residues. Germline CDR1 reads WSHSY; CDR2 reads SAAADI. Losses at the gene ends were 6 bases for V and 7 bases for J; bases not matched to a gene: 7. The CDR3 coding sequence is TGCGCCAGCAGGGCGGGGGGGCGGGAAAATGAGCAGTTCTTC. Translating it yields CASRAGGRENEQFF.

About this clone itself: The same CDR3 can be traced to other DNA sequences in this sample. This chain links TRBV5-1 with TRBJ1-1, with a tentative D call TRBD1 (5 bases). CDR1 is SGHRS, CDR2 YFSETQ, per germline. V lost 1 base and J lost 5, with 9 bases in between. The CDR3 covers 13 residues. The CDR3 DNA reads as TGCGCCAGCAGCTTGTCGGGGGGAACTGAAGCTTTCTTT. Protein: CASSLSGGTEAFF.

The chain couples TRBV28 to TRBJ2-3; 11 bases line up with TRBD2. This CDR3 comprises 18 residues. Germline values: CDR1 MDHEN, CDR2 SYDVKM. Unmatched junction bases numbered 14, after V lost 4 bases and J lost 5 bases. The CDR3 nucleotides are TGTGCCAGCAGTTCCCGACCTTTTCTAGCGGGGGGCCTAGATACGCAGTATTTT. This codes for CASSSRPFLAGGLDTQYF.

This chain uses TRBV19 with TRBJ2-5; 7 bases match TRBD2. Looked up from germline, CDR1 is LNHDA and CDR2 is SQIVND (reference sequence). The CDR3 runs 14 residues. V gave up 3 bases and J gave up 1 base; unmatched junction bases: 2. The CDR3 reads CASSIRTSQETQYF. In nucleotides, the CDR3 is TGTGCCAGTAGTATTCGGACTAGCCAAGAGACCCAGTACTTC.

The chain carries TRBV7-2 and TRBJ2-3, with TRBD2 matching 9 bases. V gave up 5 bases and J gave up 5 bases; unmatched junction bases: 5. Germline CDR1 and CDR2: SGHTA and FQGNSA. There are 14 residues in the CDR3. Here the CDR3 reads CASSRTSVGDTQYF. The CDR3 DNA follows: TGTGCCAGCAGCCGGACTAGCGTTGGAGATACGCAGTATTTT.

V gene TRBV29-1 combines with J gene TRBJ1-2; D not certain. V gave up 4 bases and J gave up 2 bases, with 8 bases separating them. Germline CDR1 and CDR2: SQVTM and ANQGSEA. There are 12 residues in the CDR3. CDR3 loop: CSVGYQNYGYTF. Here the CDR3 DNA reads TGCAGCGTTGGGTACCAGAACTATGGCTACACCTTC.

This clone has only one observation. This chain joins TRBV28 and TRBJ2-5; 7 bases fit TRBD2. The ends lost 4 bases at V and 4 bases at J; junction bases unmatched: 3. Germline values: CDR1 MDHEN, CDR2 SYDVKM. CDR3 length: 13 residues. The chain's CDR3 is CASSSWEGETQYF. CDR3 nucleotides: TGTGCCAGCAGTTCTTGGGAGGGAGAGACCCAGTACTTC.